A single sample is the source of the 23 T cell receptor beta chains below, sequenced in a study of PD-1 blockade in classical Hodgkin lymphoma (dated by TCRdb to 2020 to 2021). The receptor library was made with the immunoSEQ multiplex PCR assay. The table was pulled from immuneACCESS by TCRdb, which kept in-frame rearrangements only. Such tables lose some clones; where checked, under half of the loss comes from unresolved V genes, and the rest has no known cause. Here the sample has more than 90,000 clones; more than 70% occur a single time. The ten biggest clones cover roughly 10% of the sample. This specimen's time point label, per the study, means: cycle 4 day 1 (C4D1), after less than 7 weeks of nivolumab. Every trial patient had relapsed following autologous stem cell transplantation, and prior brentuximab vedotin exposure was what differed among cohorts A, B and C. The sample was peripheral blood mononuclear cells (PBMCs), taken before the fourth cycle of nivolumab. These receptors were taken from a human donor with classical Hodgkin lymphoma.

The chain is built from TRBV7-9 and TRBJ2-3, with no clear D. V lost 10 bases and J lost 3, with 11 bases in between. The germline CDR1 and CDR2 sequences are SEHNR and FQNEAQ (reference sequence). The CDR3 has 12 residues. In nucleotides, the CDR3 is TGTGCCACGGAGAGGTTTACAGATACGCAGTATTTT. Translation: CATERFTDTQYF.

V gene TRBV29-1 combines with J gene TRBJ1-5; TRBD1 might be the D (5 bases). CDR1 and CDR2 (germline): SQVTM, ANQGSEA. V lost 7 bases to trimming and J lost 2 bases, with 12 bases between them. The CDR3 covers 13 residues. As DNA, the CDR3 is TGCAGCGCCTCGGGGGGGGGCAATCAGCCCCAGCATTTT. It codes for CSASGGGNQPQHF.

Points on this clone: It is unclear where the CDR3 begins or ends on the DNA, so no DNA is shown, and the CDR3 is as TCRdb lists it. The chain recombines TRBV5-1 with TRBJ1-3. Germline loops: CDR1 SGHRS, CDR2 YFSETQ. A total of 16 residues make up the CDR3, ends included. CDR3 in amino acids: CASSPEGQYFGNTIYF.

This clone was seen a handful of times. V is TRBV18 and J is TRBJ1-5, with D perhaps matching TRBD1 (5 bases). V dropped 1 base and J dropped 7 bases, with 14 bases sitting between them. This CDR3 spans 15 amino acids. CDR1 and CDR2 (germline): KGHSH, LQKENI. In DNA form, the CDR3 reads TGTGCCAGCTCACCACTAGGGGAGGGAGGACAGCCCCAGCATTTT. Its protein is CASSPLGEGGQPQHF.

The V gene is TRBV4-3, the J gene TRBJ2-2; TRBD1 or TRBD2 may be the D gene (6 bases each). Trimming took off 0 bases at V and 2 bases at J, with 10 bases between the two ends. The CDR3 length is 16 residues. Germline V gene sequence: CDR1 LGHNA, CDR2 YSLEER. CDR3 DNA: TGCGCCAGCAGCCAAGAAACAGGGACTAACACCGGGGAGCTGTTTTTT. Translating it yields CASSQETGTNTGELFF.

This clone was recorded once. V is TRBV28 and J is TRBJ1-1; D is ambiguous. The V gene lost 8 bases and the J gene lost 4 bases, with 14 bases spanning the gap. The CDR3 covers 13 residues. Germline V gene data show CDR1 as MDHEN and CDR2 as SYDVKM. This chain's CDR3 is CASSAQVGTEAFF. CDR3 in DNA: TGTGCCAGCTCGGCCCAAGTGGGCACTGAAGCTTTCTTT.

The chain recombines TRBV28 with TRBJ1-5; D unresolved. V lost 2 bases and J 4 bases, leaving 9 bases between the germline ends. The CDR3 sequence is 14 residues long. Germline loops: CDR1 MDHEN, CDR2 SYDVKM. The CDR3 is CASSLGRGNQPQHF. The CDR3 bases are TGTGCCAGCAGTTTAGGGAGAGGGAATCAGCCCCAGCATTTT.

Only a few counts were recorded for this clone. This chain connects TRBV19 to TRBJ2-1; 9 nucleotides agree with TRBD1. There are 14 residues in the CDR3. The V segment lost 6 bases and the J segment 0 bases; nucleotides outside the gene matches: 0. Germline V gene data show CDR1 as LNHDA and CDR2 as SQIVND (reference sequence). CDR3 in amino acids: CASRGQGSYNEQFF. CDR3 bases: TGTGCCAGTAGGGGACAGGGCTCCTACAATGAGCAGTTCTTC.

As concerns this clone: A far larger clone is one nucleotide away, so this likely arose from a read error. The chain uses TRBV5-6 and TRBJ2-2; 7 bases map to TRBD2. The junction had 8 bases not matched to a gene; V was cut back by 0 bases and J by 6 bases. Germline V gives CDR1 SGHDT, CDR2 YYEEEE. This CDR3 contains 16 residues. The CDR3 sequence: CASSLEGRGTSGELFF. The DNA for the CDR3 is TGTGCCAGCAGCTTGGAGGGGCGGGGGACCTCCGGGGAGCTGTTTTTT.

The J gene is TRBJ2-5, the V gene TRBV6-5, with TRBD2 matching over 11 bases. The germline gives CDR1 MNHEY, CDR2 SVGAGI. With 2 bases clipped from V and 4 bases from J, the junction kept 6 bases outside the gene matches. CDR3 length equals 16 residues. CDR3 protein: CASSYDFSGGGETQYF. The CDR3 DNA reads TGTGCCAGCAGTTACGATTTTAGCGGGGGGGGAGAGACCCAGTACTTC.

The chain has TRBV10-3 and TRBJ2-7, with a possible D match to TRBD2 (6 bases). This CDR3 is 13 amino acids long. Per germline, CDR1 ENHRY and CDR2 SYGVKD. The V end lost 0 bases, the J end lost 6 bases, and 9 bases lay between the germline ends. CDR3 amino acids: CAISESRRGEQYF. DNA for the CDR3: TGTGCCATCAGTGAGTCACGGAGGGGCGAGCAGTACTTC.

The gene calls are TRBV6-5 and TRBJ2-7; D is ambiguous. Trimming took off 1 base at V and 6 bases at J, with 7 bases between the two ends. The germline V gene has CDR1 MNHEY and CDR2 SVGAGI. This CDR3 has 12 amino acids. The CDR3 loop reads CASSYWAGEQYF. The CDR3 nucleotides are TGTGCCAGCAGTTACTGGGCAGGCGAGCAGTACTTC.

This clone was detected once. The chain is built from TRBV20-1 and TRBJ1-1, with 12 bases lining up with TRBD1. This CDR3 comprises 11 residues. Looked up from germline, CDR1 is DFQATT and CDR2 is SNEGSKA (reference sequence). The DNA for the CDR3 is TGCAGGCCCGGGACAGGGGGCGAAGCTTTCTTT. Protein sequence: CRPGTGGEAFF.

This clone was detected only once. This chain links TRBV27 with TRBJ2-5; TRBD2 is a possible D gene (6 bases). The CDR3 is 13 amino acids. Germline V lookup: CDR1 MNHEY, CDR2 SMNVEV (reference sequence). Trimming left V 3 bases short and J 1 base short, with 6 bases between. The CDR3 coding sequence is TGTGCCAGCAGTTTTAGCGGCCAAGAGACCCAGTACTTC. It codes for CASSFSGQETQYF.

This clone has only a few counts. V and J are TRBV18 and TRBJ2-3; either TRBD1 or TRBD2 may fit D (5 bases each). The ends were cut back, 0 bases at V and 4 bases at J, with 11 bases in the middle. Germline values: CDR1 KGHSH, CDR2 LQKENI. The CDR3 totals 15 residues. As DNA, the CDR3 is TGTGCCAGCTCACCACCTCGGGTGGGGGCAGATACGCAGTATTTT. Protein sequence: CASSPPRVGADTQYF.

CDR3 amino acids: CAGGGVTNTEAFF. DNA for the CDR3: TGTGCCGGAGGGGGGGTTACGAACACTGAAGCTTTCTTT. The chain combines TRBV28 with TRBJ1-1; weak D call: TRBD1 (6 bases). The CDR3 consists of 13 residues. Trimming removed 11 bases from V and 1 base from J, with 14 bases in between. Germline loops: CDR1 MDHEN, CDR2 SYDVKM.

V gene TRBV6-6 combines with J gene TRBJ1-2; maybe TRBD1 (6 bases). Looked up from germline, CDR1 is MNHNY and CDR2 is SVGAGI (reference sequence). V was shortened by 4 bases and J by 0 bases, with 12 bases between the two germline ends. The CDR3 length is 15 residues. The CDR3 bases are TGTGCCAGCAGTTCCTACAGGACAGCTAACTATGGCTACACCTTC. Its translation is CASSSYRTANYGYTF.

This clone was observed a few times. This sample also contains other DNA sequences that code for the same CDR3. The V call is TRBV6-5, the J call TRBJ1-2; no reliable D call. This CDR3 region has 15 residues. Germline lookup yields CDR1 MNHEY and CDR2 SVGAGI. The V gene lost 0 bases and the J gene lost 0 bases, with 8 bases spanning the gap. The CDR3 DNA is TGTGCCAGCAGTTACTCGTTCGGGGCTAACTATGGCTACACCTTC. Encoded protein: CASSYSFGANYGYTF.

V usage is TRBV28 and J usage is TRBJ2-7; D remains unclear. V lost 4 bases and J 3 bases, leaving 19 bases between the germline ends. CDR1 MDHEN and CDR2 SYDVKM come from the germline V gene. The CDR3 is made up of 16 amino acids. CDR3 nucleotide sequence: TGTGCCAGCAGTTCACTCCCATATCAGAGTCACTACGAGCAGTACTTC. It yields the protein CASSSLPYQSHYEQYF.

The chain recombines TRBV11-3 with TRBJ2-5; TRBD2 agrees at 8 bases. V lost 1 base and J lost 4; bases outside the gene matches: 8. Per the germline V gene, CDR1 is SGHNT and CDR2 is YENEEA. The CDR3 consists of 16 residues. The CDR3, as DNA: TGTGCCAGCAGCTTAGTCAGGCCGGGAGGGGGAGAGACCCAGTACTTC. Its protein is CASSLVRPGGGETQYF.

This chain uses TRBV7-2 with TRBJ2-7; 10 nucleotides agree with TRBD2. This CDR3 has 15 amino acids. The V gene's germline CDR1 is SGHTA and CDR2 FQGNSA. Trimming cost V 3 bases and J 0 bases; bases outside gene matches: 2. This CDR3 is CASSFSGGSSYEQYF. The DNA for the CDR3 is TGTGCCAGCAGCTTTAGCGGGGGGAGCTCCTACGAGCAGTACTTC.

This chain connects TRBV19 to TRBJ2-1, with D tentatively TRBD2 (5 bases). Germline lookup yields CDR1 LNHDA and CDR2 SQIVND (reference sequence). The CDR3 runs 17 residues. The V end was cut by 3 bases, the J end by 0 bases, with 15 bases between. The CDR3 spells CASSILLAATSYNEQFF. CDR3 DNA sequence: TGTGCCAGTAGTATTTTGCTAGCCGCGACCTCCTACAATGAGCAGTTCTTC. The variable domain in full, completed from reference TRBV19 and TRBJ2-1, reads DGGITQSPKYLFRKEGQNVTLSCEQNLNHDAMYWYRQDPGQGLRLIYYSQIVNDFQKGDIAEGYSVSREKKESFPLTVTSAQKNPTAFYLCASSILLAATSYNEQFFGPGTRLTVL.

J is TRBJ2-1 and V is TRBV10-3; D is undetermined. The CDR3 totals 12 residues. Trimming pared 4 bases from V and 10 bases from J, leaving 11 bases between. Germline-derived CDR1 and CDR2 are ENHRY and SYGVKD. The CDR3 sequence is CAISVQEQEQFF. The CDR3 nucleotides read TGTGCCATCAGTGTCCAAGAGCAGGAGCAGTTCTTC.